These 18 T cell receptor beta chains share one sample of origin, sequenced in a study of control samples from healthy donors and cancer patients. TCRdb's table, derived via immunoSEQ multiplex PCR, lists solely in-frame clones and lacks some. This table has roughly 200,000 clones, 85% to 95% appearing once. Sequencing used blood. These receptors came from a man aged 50 to 60 in good health.

This rearrangement joins TRBV7-2 to TRBJ2-1, with D perhaps matching TRBD2 (7 bases). Between the trimmed V and J ends, which lost 2 bases and 7 bases, there was a span of 18 bases. The V gene's germline CDR1 is SGHTA and CDR2 FQGNSA. The CDR3 consists of 16 residues. The CDR3 spells CASSLMGGPSANEQFF. For the CDR3, the DNA is TGTGCCAGCAGCTTAATGGGGGGGCCTTCTGCAAATGAGCAGTTCTTC.

This clone has a single count. This sequence joins TRBV11-2 and TRBJ2-7; D is possibly TRBD1 (6 bases). Germline CDR1 SGHAT, CDR2 FQNNGV. V was shortened by 11 bases and J by 6 bases, with 8 bases between the two germline ends. This CDR3 is 9 amino acids long. In nucleotides, the CDR3 is TGTGCCCGAGGGGGCGAGCAGTACTTC. It is translated as CARGGEQYF. The whole variable domain, remainder taken from reference TRBV11-2 and TRBJ2-7, is EAGVAQSPRYKIIEKRQSVAFWCNPISGHATLYWYQQILGQGPKLLIQFQNNGVVDDSQLPKDRFSAERLKGVDSTLKIQPAKLEDSAVYLCARGGEQYFGPGTRLTVT.

The CDR3 bases are TGCGCCAGCAGCTTGGAACAGGGGGCTAATGAGCAGTTCTTC. Protein: CASSLEQGANEQFF. This chain joins TRBV5-1 and TRBJ2-1; 9 nucleotides align to TRBD1. The V and J ends lost 0 bases and 7 bases, in that order; junction bases with no gene match: 2. The CDR3 loop spans 14 amino acids. Per germline, CDR1 SGHRS and CDR2 YFSETQ.

The J gene is TRBJ1-4, the V gene TRBV18, with D unresolved. CDR3 length: 15 residues. Trimming removed 3 bases from V and 3 bases from J, with 11 bases in between. CDR1 and CDR2 from the germline V gene are KGHSH and LQKENI. CDR3 amino acids: CASSPFGSPNEKLFF. In nucleotides, the CDR3 is TGTGCCAGCTCACCTTTCGGGAGTCCTAATGAAAAACTGTTTTTT.

V and J are TRBV11-2 and TRBJ2-3; possible D gene TRBD2, 6 bases. The CDR3 is 13 residues long. CDR1 and CDR2 (germline): SGHAT, FQNNGV. Trimming took off 5 bases at V and 2 bases at J, with 8 bases between the two ends. CDR3 DNA: TGTGCCAGCAGCCGGGGGTCCACAGATACGCAGTATTTT. As protein: CASSRGSTDTQYF.

The chain recombines TRBV7-9 with TRBJ1-5; tentative D call: TRBD1 (5 bases). Trimming cost V 6 bases and J 4 bases, with 16 bases left between them. The germline gives CDR1 SEHNR, CDR2 FQNEAQ (reference sequence). This CDR3 has 15 amino acids. CDR3 DNA sequence: TGTGCCAGCAGTTCGGGACCGGTCGATAATCAGCCCCAGCATTTT. It yields the protein CASSSGPVDNQPQHF.

The chain employs TRBV6-5 and TRBJ1-4; D uncertain. Germline V lookup: CDR1 MNHEY, CDR2 SVGAGI. V lost 8 bases and J lost 7, with 11 bases in between. The CDR3 runs to 12 residues. The CDR3 coding sequence is TGTGCCAGCCGGTATTCCCCTGAAAAACTGTTTTTT. Protein sequence: CASRYSPEKLFF.

The V call is TRBV2, the J call TRBJ1-5; D may be TRBD1 (5 bases). The germline V and J ends were trimmed by 6 bases and 5 bases, with 11 bases remaining between them. This CDR3 is 13 amino acids long. Germline CDR1 and CDR2: SNHLY and FYNNEI. The CDR3 DNA is TGTGCCAGCAGGGGGGTAGGGGATCAGCCCCAGCATTTT. Protein: CASRGVGDQPQHF.

In this sample, this clone turned up once. The V and J genes are TRBV4-1 and TRBJ1-2; no definite D call. Germline CDR1 is MGHRA and CDR2 is YSYEKL. Trimming removed 2 bases from V and 2 bases from J, with 3 bases in between. The CDR3 loop spans 12 amino acids. In nucleotides, the CDR3 is TGCGCCAGCAGCCAACAAAACTATGGCTACACCTTC. This codes for CASSQQNYGYTF.

The rearrangement uses TRBV5-1 and TRBJ2-2; weak D call: TRBD1 (5 bases). Trimming cost V 0 bases and J 6 bases, with 18 bases left between them. Per the germline V gene, CDR1 is SGHRS and CDR2 is YFSETQ. The CDR3 extends over 17 amino acids. CDR3 sequence reads: CASSLEGPTLSAGELFF. For the CDR3, the DNA is TGCGCCAGCAGCTTGGAGGGGCCAACACTAAGTGCCGGGGAGCTGTTTTTT.

The V call is TRBV5-1, the J call TRBJ1-3, with 9 bases matching TRBD1. This CDR3 comprises 15 residues. In germline, CDR1 is SGHRS, CDR2 YFSETQ. The ends lost 3 bases at V and 1 base at J; junction bases unmatched: 2. CDR3 loop: CASSSQGASGNTIYF. CDR3 in DNA: TGCGCCAGCAGCTCACAGGGGGCGTCTGGAAACACCATATATTTT.

The gene calls are TRBV6-1 and TRBJ1-1, with 8 bases matching TRBD1. This CDR3 has 14 residues. Per the germline V gene, CDR1 is MNHNS and CDR2 is SASEGT. The V gene end was trimmed by 3 bases and the J gene end by 5 bases; junction bases not matched to a gene: 5. The CDR3 reads CASSDRGQGTEAFF. CDR3 nucleotide sequence: TGTGCCAGCAGTGACAGGGGGCAGGGGACTGAAGCTTTCTTT.

The V call is TRBV25-1, the J call TRBJ1-2; no clear D. Trimming removed 3 bases at V and 3 bases at J, with 8 bases between. The length of the CDR3 is 13 residues. Germline V gene data show CDR1 as MGHDK and CDR2 as SYGVNS. DNA of the CDR3: TGTGCCAGCAGTGATCCAACCCACTATGGCTACACCTTC. This sequence encodes CASSDPTHYGYTF.

The CDR3 DNA follows: TGTGCCTGGGACGGGGGGGCCCACACCGGGGAGCTGTTTTTT. This translates into CAWDGGAHTGELFF. The V and J genes are TRBV30 and TRBJ2-2; the match to TRBD2 covers 8 bases. CDR3 length: 14 residues. CDR1 is GTSNPN and CDR2 is SVGIG in the germline V gene (reference sequence). V trimming: 5 bases; J trimming: 3 bases; junction bases outside the gene matches: 5.

The V call is TRBV5-4, the J call TRBJ1-3; D not resolved. Germline CDR1 reads SGHNT; CDR2 reads YYREEE (reference sequence). The CDR3 extends over 15 amino acids. Trimming stripped 5 bases from V and 0 bases from J, with 12 bases between. In DNA, the CDR3 is TGTGCCAGCAGTTCAGACGAGCACTCTGGAAACACCATATATTTT. It specifies CASSSDEHSGNTIYF.

The CDR3 sequence: CASVGPTGHEQYF. In nucleotides, the CDR3 is TGTGCCAGCGTGGGACCCACAGGACACGAGCAGTACTTC. This rearrangement joins TRBV5-4 to TRBJ2-7; D may be TRBD1 or TRBD2 (5 bases each). The germline V and J ends were trimmed by 7 bases and 5 bases, with 16 bases remaining between them. The germline gives CDR1 SGHNT, CDR2 YYREEE (reference sequence). The CDR3 length is 13 residues.

This clone was detected only once. The genes are TRBV9 and TRBJ2-4; possibly TRBD2 for D (7 bases). The ends were cut back, 1 base at V and 9 bases at J, with 17 bases in the middle. This CDR3 region has 15 residues. From germline, CDR1 is SGDLS and CDR2 YYNGEE. The CDR3 nucleotides are TGTGCCAGCAGCGTAATTTCGGGGGGCAATGGCATTCAGTACTTC. Its protein product is CASSVISGGNGIQYF.

The CDR3 loop is CASSGPFSSTDTQYF. The CDR3 DNA reads as TGTGCCAGCAGCGGCCCCTTTAGTAGCACAGATACGCAGTATTTT. This chain uses TRBV9 with TRBJ2-3; no reliable D call. The CDR3 is made up of 15 amino acids. V lost 3 bases and J 0 bases, leaving 11 bases between the germline ends. Germline CDR1 is SGDLS and CDR2 is YYNGEE.